This TCR beta chain appears in the sequencing data of a study of cytomegalovirus exposure and HLA in healthy donors. General observations from the study: Other equally common chains were less clonally expanded than HLA-associated TCR beta chains, a later analysis showed. TCR beta V- and J-gene trimming, according to a later analysis, was linked to a missense DCLRE1C variant. 87-base-pair reads could not separate some V segments, including TRBV6-2 and TRBV6-3. In a later analysis, at a false discovery rate of 0.05, approximately 16,000 TCR beta sequences matched HLA alleles.

A word on this clone: Antigen unknown.

PCR involved 60 Vbeta and 13 Jbeta primers. Measured with immunoSEQ multiplex PCR; TCRdb has only the in-frame clones, and not every one. In the table there are 95,000 to 150,000 clones, around 66% of which are singletons. Germline CDR1 and CDR2: SQVTM and ANQGSEA. This CDR3 region has 18 residues. The ends lost 6 bases at V and 2 bases at J; junction bases unmatched: 18. The V and J genes are TRBV29-1 and TRBJ1-4, with 7 positions matching TRBD1. Source material: PBMCs. This TCR derives from a woman aged 40 to 50 in good health and CMV-seropositive. This CDR3 reads CSVQGRDSPKGTNEKLFF. In DNA form, the CDR3 reads TGCAGCGTCCAAGGGCGGGACAGTCCGAAGGGTACTAATGAAAAACTGTTTTTT.